The clone carrying this T cell receptor beta chain was detected a few times. TCRdb re-called the 5' RACE reads through MiXCR, storing one row per CDR3 protein. The data contain around 470,000 distinct CDR3 sequences, over 15% of them singletons. The CDR3 is 14 residues long. From germline, CDR1 is DFQATT and CDR2 SNEGSKA (reference sequence). The ends were cut back, 5 bases at V and 7 bases at J, with 20 bases in the middle. The data derive from a study of T-cell memory formation after mild COVID-19. The chain links TRBV20-1 to TRBJ1-2, with D maybe TRBD1 (5 bases). This clonotype originated in an adult woman who had mild COVID-19 (a few samples of this study predate the infection). Cell type and time point are not known. The sequenced sample was PBMCs or a T cell subset sorted from them (not recorded which). The CDR3 protein is CSALAPGQGPGYTF. CDR3 in DNA: TGCAGTGCTCTCGCCCCCGGGCAGGGTCCTGGCTACACCTTC.